These 3 T cell receptor beta chains came from one sample sequenced in a study of T cells in Graves' hyperthyroidism and ophthalmopathy. Amplification targeted TCR beta CDR3 regions from RNA transcripts. Researchers ran a first-round RT-PCR on the TCR CDR3 using the HTBI primer set. TCRdb processed the multiplex PCR reads anew with MiXCR; each CDR3 protein has one entry. The sample records 540,000 or so distinct CDR3 sequences, about 15% being singletons. The sequencing input was blood. Receptors originate from a woman aged 30 to 39 with Graves' hyperthyroidism.

This clonotype was seen a handful of times. The chain is built from TRBV13 and TRBJ2-1, with 9 bases matching TRBD2. Germline V gene lookup returns CDR1 PRHDT and CDR2 FYEKMQ (reference sequence). The CDR3 runs to 19 residues. V gave up 1 base and J gave up 8 bases; unmatched junction bases: 18. CDR3 sequence: CASSLAGDLIVAGVYEQFF. CDR3 DNA sequence: TGTGCCAGCAGCTTAGCGGGGGATCTTATAGTAGCGGGAGTCTATGAGCAGTTCTTC.

Ten or more counts support this clonotype. The chain uses TRBV6-2 or TRBV6-3 and TRBJ2-3; D remains unclear. Per germline, CDR1 MNHEY and CDR2 SVGEGT. Trimming pared 4 bases from V and 5 bases from J, leaving 19 bases between. This CDR3 region has 16 residues. DNA for the CDR3: TGTGCCAGCAGTTTTGCTTCCCCGGACCCCGAAGATACGCAGTATTTT. It yields the protein CASSFASPDPEDTQYF.

V gene TRBV5-1 combines with J gene TRBJ1-5; 7 bases agree with TRBD1. CDR3 length: 14 residues. The V gene's germline CDR1 is SGHRS and CDR2 YFSETQ. J lost 5 bases, V lost 4 bases, and 6 bases had no gene match. DNA of the CDR3: TGCGCCAGCAGCCAAGGGACAGATGATCAGCCCCAGCATTTT. This encodes CASSQGTDDQPQHF.